This T cell receptor (beta chain) was identified in a study of blood T cell repertoires in COVID-19. There are a few counts of this clone. The V end lost 5 bases, the J end lost 3 bases, and 10 bases lay between the germline ends. The CDR3 runs to 13 residues. The germline CDR1 and CDR2 sequences are SGHAT and FQNNGV. Measured with immunoSEQ multiplex PCR; TCRdb has only the in-frame clones, and not every one. The repertoire holds about 180,000 clones, with around 88% as singletons. The receptor comes from a woman in her 30s with acute or convalescent COVID-19. The gene calls are TRBV11-2 and TRBJ1-1; a possible D gene is TRBD1 (5 bases). Sequencing was done on a sample of peripheral blood. This chain's CDR3 is CASSPTRDTEAFF. In nucleotides, the CDR3 is TGTGCCAGCAGCCCAACCAGGGACACTGAAGCTTTCTTT.